The rows below give T cell receptor beta chains drawn from one sample of a study of shared clonotypes between healthy human individuals. Clones were read by immunoSEQ multiplex PCR, and TCRdb kept only the in-frame ones, dropping some. The repertoire consists of a few hundred thousand clones, with around 86% occurring once and the leading ten covering under 20%. Material for sequencing was memory CD8+ T cells sorted from blood. All receptors derive from a young man in good health. Both conserved end residues are part of each CDR3. D genes are given only for firm matches. The listing skips clone size in some rows; elsewhere it reads once, few, many or a size class.

cdr3_aa cdr3_nt d_call cdr3_length j_call clone_size v_call
CAISESAAGVYNEQFF TGTGCCATCAGTGAGTCAGCGGCAGGGGTCTACAATGAGCAGTTCTTC - 16 TRBJ2-1 - TRBV10-3
CASSPHSQGAGNSPLHF TGTGCCAGCAGCCCCCATTCGCAGGGGGCAGGAAATTCACCCCTCCACTTT TRBD1 17 TRBJ1-6 - TRBV7-2
CATSNEGAVIETQYF TGTGCCACCAGCAACGAGGGGGCGGTAATCGAGACCCAGTACTTC TRBD1 15 TRBJ2-5 - TRBV15
CASSPTLEGLETQYF TGTGCCAGTAGTCCGACCTTAGAGGGTCTGGAGACCCAGTACTTC - 15 TRBJ2-5 - TRBV19
CRKSPYEQYF TGCAGGAAAAGCCCCTACGAGCAGTACTTC - 10 TRBJ2-7 - TRBV20-1
CASSSGLAGSEQFF TGTGCCAGCAGCTCGGGACTAGCGGGTAGTGAGCAGTTCTTC TRBD2 14 TRBJ2-1 - TRBV5-6
CASSAYRGLAVQEQYF TGTGCCAGCAGCGCCTACAGAGGACTAGCGGTACAAGAGCAGTACTTC TRBD2 16 TRBJ2-5 - TRBV11-3
CASSYFYGQGAIEAFF TGTGCCAGCAGTTACTTTTATGGACAGGGGGCAATTGAAGCTTTCTTT TRBD1 16 TRBJ1-1 - TRBV6-5
CASSESWDRVTYEQYF TGTGCCAGCAGTGAATCATGGGACAGGGTAACCTACGAGCAGTACTTC TRBD1 16 TRBJ2-7 - TRBV25-1
CASSGREDEKLFF TGTGCCTCGTCGGGGAGGGAAGATGAAAAACTGTTTTTT - 13 TRBJ1-4 - TRBV30
CASSTILLGDTEAFF TGTGCCAGCAGTACAATCCTTCTAGGGGACACTGAAGCTTTCTTT - 15 TRBJ1-1 - TRBV7-6
CASSRGGQAWTYEQYF TGCGCCAGCAGCCGAGGAGGACAGGCGTGGACCTACGAGCAGTACTTC TRBD1 16 TRBJ2-7 - TRBV5-1
CASSESSGLNEQFF TGTGCCAGCAGTGAGTCTAGCGGGCTTAATGAGCAGTTCTTC TRBD2 14 TRBJ2-1 - TRBV6-1
CSPRDSTDTQYF TGCAGCCCCCGGGACAGCACAGATACGCAGTATTTT - 12 TRBJ2-3 - TRBV29-1
CASGLGQTSYEQYF TGTGCCAGCGGATTGGGACAGACATCCTACGAGCAGTACTTC TRBD1 14 TRBJ2-7 - TRBV6-5
CASSITDIQYF TGTGCCAGTAGTATTACGGACATTCAGTACTTC - 11 TRBJ2-4 - TRBV19
CASSFEAGDNEKLFF TGTGCCAGCAGCTTTGAGGCAGGGGATAATGAAAAACTGTTTTTT - 15 TRBJ1-4 - TRBV11-2
CASSSPRGRSTEAFF TGTGCCAGCAGTTCGCCGCGAGGGAGGAGCACTGAAGCTTTCTTT - 15 TRBJ1-1 - TRBV28
CATTPTGEDTEAFF TGTGCCACCACTCCGACAGGAGAGGACACTGAAGCTTTCTTT - 14 TRBJ1-1 - TRBV15
CASSYSESYNEQFF TGCGCCAGCAGCTACTCGGAGTCGTACAATGAGCAGTTCTTC - 14 TRBJ2-1 - TRBV4-1
CASCEMMTYNEQFF TGTGCCAGCTGTGAGATGATGACCTACAATGAGCAGTTCTTC - 14 TRBJ2-1 - TRBV2
CASSSSETQYF TGTGCCAGCAGTTCCTCGGAGACCCAGTACTTC - 11 TRBJ2-5 once TRBV6-5
CASTISSSYNSPLHF TGTGCCAGCACGATAAGCAGCTCCTATAATTCACCCCTCCACTTT - 15 TRBJ1-6 - TRBV6-1
CASSQRSRGTYNSPLHF TGTGCCAGCAGCCAAAGGAGCAGGGGAACCTATAATTCACCCCTCCACTTT - 17 TRBJ1-6 once TRBV14
CASSQDLTSAETQYF TGCGCCAGCAGCCAAGATCTTACCAGCGCCGAGACCCAGTACTTC - 15 TRBJ2-5 few TRBV4-3
CASKDREETQYF TGCGCCAGCAAAGACAGGGAAGAGACCCAGTACTTC TRBD1 12 TRBJ2-5 - TRBV5-1
CASSLGGLADYEQYF TGTGCCAGCAGCTTAGGGGGACTAGCGGACTACGAGCAGTACTTC TRBD2 15 TRBJ2-7 - TRBV9
CAIQVRGSSYEQYF TGTGCCATCCAAGTGCGGGGGAGCTCCTACGAGCAGTACTTC TRBD2 14 TRBJ2-7 - TRBV5-4
CASSTHLRGGPRETQYF TGTGCCAGCAGTACCCATCTCAGGGGGGGACCCCGGGAGACCCAGTACTTC - 17 TRBJ2-5 - TRBV2
CASSSLPPRLDGYTF TGTGCCAGCAGTTCGCTCCCCCCCAGGCTGGATGGCTACACCTTC - 15 TRBJ1-2 - TRBV27
CASSVSGVLDTQYF TGTGCCAGCAGCGTGTCGGGAGTACTAGATACGCAGTATTTT - 14 TRBJ2-3 - TRBV9
CASSFATGGLYEQYF TGTGCCAGCAGTTTCGCAACAGGAGGGCTCTACGAGCAGTACTTC - 15 TRBJ2-7 - TRBV27
CSVVRDTQYF TGCAGCGTTGTTCGAGATACGCAGTATTTT - 10 TRBJ2-3 - TRBV29-1
CASSLDLWGTGATAYEQYF TGTGCCAGCAGCTTAGATCTTTGGGGGACGGGCGCCACAGCCTACGAGCAGTACTTC - 19 TRBJ2-7 once TRBV11-2
CASSSIQGAKLFF TGTGCCAGCAGTTCGATTCAGGGGGCAAAACTGTTTTTT TRBD1 13 TRBJ1-4 - TRBV5-6
CASSVDPSGKGTDTQYF TGTGCCAGCAGCGTAGATCCTAGCGGGAAGGGCACAGATACGCAGTATTTT TRBD2 17 TRBJ2-3 once TRBV9